One and the same sample provided the 5 T cell receptor beta chains below, sequenced in a study of technical replicates of blood from a few donors (dated by TCRdb to the late 2010s). The protocol used for the library was the immunoSEQ multiplex PCR assay. TCRdb retrieved this table from immuneACCESS and kept in-frame rearrangements only. Not all clones are present; in checked studies, unresolved V genes account for under half, and no reason is known for the remainder. This sample comprises fewer than 100,000 clones, approximately 97% of them detected only once. The leading ten clones occupy under 0.3% of the sample. The sequencing input was T cells isolated from PBMCs. These receptors originate from a human donor in good health.

The gene calls are TRBV11-1 and TRBJ2-7, with a tentative D call TRBD1 (5 bases). The V end was cut by 2 bases, the J end by 0 bases, with 23 bases between. Germline V gene sequence: CDR1 SGHAT, CDR2 FQDESV (reference sequence). The CDR3 loop spans 19 amino acids. In nucleotides, the CDR3 is TGTGCCAGCAGCTTAAGGCCCCCACCGTCCCCAGGGAACTCCTACGAGCAGTACTTC. Amino acids: CASSLRPPPSPGNSYEQYF.

This clone has just one count. V and J are TRBV9 and TRBJ2-3; 8 nucleotides align to TRBD2. V trimming: 4 bases; J trimming: 4 bases; junction bases outside the gene matches: 17. CDR3 length equals 18 residues. The germline V gene has CDR1 SGDLS and CDR2 YYNGEE. Here the CDR3 reads CASSPPLISGSGADTQYF. DNA for the CDR3: TGTGCCAGCAGCCCCCCTCTAATCAGCGGGAGCGGGGCAGATACGCAGTATTTT. Full variable domain (missing parts from reference TRBV9 and TRBJ2-3): DSGVTQTPKHLITATGQRVTLRCSPRSGDLSVYWYQQSLDQGLQFLIQYYNGEERAKGNILERFSAQQFPDLHSELNLSSLELGDSALYFCASSPPLISGSGADTQYFGPGTRLTVL.

The rearrangement joins TRBV19 to TRBJ1-1; 8 nucleotides align to TRBD1. J lost 1 base, V lost 10 bases, and 11 bases had no gene match. There are 15 residues in the CDR3. Germline loops: CDR1 LNHDA, CDR2 SQIVND (reference sequence). CDR3 DNA: TGTGCCACCGTTTCAGGGGGCAGTTGGAACACTGAAGCTTTCTTT. This encodes CATVSGGSWNTEAFF.

The J gene is TRBJ2-2, the V gene TRBV25-1; 9 bases line up with TRBD1. The CDR3 loop spans 16 amino acids. The V segment lost 4 bases and the J segment 2 bases; nucleotides outside the gene matches: 5. Germline V gives CDR1 MGHDK, CDR2 SYGVNS. CDR3 sequence reads: CASSATGQGNTGELFF. The CDR3 DNA reads TGTGCCAGCAGTGCAACGGGACAGGGTAACACCGGGGAGCTGTTTTTT.

The rearrangement uses TRBV6-7 and TRBJ2-2; weak D call: TRBD2 (5 bases). TRBV6-7 is an ORF; its function is uncertain. The V gene lost 1 base and the J gene lost 6 bases, with 12 bases spanning the gap. This CDR3 has 15 amino acids. CDR3 residues: CASSYFEEGSGELFF. The CDR3 bases are TGTGCCAGCAGTTACTTCGAAGAGGGTTCCGGGGAGCTGTTTTTT.